The clone carrying this T cell receptor (beta chain) was picked up a small number of times. The data derive from a study of regulatory T cells in long-lasting Graves disease. Time point specified: newly diagnosed GD, antithyroid drugs for less than 3 months. PBMC RNA served as the TCR library source. Germline loops: CDR1 SQVTM, CDR2 ANQGSEA. CDR3 length: 11 amino acids. The V and J ends lost 5 bases and 4 bases respectively, with 8 bases between them. CDR3-region Arm-PCR and iRepertoire HTBI primers produced the TCR beta libraries. Via MiXCR, TCRdb re-called the multiplex PCR reads, giving one row per CDR3 protein. This sample has approximately 400,000 distinct CDR3 sequences, with around 14% found just once. These same data were also listed under a study on T cells in Graves' hyperthyroidism and ophthalmopathy. That paper adds: Newly diagnosed hyperthyroidism patients aged 18 to 65 years had disease lasting under 2 months. For the diagnoses, clinical symptoms, serum thyroxine and TRAb, thyroid ultrasound and orbital computed tomography were used. In the first-round RT-PCR of the TCR CDR3, the HTBI primer set was used.

The specimen comprised peripheral blood mononuclear cells (PBMCs), sampled at new diagnosis, from a patient treated with antithyroid drugs. The chain has TRBV29-1 and TRBJ1-2; D remains ambiguous. The clonotype comes from a woman aged 25 to 45 with Graves disease. In DNA form, the CDR3 reads TGCAGCGTTCTGGGCGGCTATGGCTACACCTTC. Its translation is CSVLGGYGYTF.